The clone carrying this T cell receptor (beta chain) was recorded a few times. 60 Vbeta and 13 Jbeta primers were used in PCR. Libraries were prepared by immunoSEQ multiplex PCR; TCRdb keeps only in-frame clonotypes and omits some of them. Among 100,000 to 150,000 clones listed, about three quarters were seen once. The data were obtained in a study of cytomegalovirus exposure and HLA in healthy donors. CDR1 SGHAT and CDR2 FQDESV come from the germline V gene (reference sequence). Trimming pared 4 bases from V and 7 bases from J, leaving 11 bases between. The CDR3 sequence is 14 residues long. Sequencing input: PBMCs. V and J are TRBV11-1 and TRBJ1-6; D perhaps matches TRBD1 (6 bases). The sequence came from a woman aged 60 to 75 in good health and CMV-seropositive. The CDR3 nucleotides are TGTGCCAGCAGCTACGGCAGGGGAAATTCACCCCTCCACTTT. It encodes CASSYGRGNSPLHF.